Sequencing of this T cell receptor beta chain was carried out in a study of Graves' ophthalmopathy and Graves' hyperthyroidism. Turning to the study itself: No ophthalmopathy within 18 months of follow-up signified stable hyperthyroidism.

The length of the CDR3 is 14 residues. V gave up 0 bases and J gave up 1 base, with 6 bases separating them. CDR1 and CDR2 from the germline V gene are MNHEY and SVGAGI. This clonotype showed up many times. Its target is unknown. RNA transcripts provided the template for amplifying TCR beta CDR3 regions. First-round RT-PCR with HTBI primers preceded a second-round multiplex PCR. TCRdb passed the multiplex PCR reads through MiXCR, listing each CDR3 protein once. The table includes 900,000 to 1,200,000 distinct CDR3 sequences, less than 45% detected once. Recruitment covered hyperthyroidism patients aged 18 to 65 whose new diagnosis was of under 2 months' duration. Diagnoses were established from clinical symptoms, serum thyroxine, TRAb, thyroid ultrasound and orbital computed tomography. The study's findings and limits: With about 71% sensitivity and 72% to 85% specificity, the model predicted ophthalmopathy progression.

The TCR originated in an adult man with Graves' hyperthyroidism. The sequenced sample consisted of peripheral blood or thyroid tissue (not recorded which). This chain joins TRBV6-5 and TRBJ1-1; D gene ambiguous. As DNA, the CDR3 is TGTGCCAGCAGTTACTCGAAAAGGAACACTGAAGCTTTCTTT. Its translation: CASSYSKRNTEAFF.